Listed below are T cell receptor beta chains from one sample, sequenced in a study of T cell responses to AZD1222 COVID-19 vaccine. Assay: immunoSEQ multiplex PCR; the TCRdb copy retains only in-frame clones and omits some. The data show about 180,000 clones, approximately 90% seen once. The input for sequencing was peripheral blood, taken 28 days after the second AZD1222 dose. Receptor source: an adult who received the AZD1222 COVID-19 vaccine. The CDR3 runs from the conserved cysteine through the conserved F or W. D genes are given only for firm matches. Expanded clones are given a class, and other clones once, few, many or no size at all.

clone_size,d_call,j_call,v_call,cdr3_aa,cdr3_nt
-,TRBD1,TRBJ1-4,TRBV2,CASRQGIATNEKLFF,TGTGCCAGCAGACAGGGGATCGCAACTAATGAAAAACTGTTTTTT
-,-,TRBJ2-7,TRBV6-6,CASSFEGGAKPYEQYF,TGTGCCAGCAGTTTCGAGGGGGGGGCTAAGCCCTACGAGCAGTACTTC
-,-,TRBJ2-5,TRBV18,CASSPIWYQETQYF,TGTGCCAGCTCACCTATTTGGTACCAAGAGACCCAGTACTTC
-,-,TRBJ1-3,TRBV19,CASSIGSGASGNTIYF,TGTGCCAGTAGTATCGGCAGTGGGGCCTCTGGAAACACCATATATTTT
-,-,TRBJ1-2,TRBV5-1,CASSLDGTNYGYTF,TGCGCCAGCAGCTTGGACGGGACTAATTATGGCTACACCTTC
-,TRBD1,TRBJ1-5,TRBV6-5,CASSYGRTGQPQHF,TGTGCCAGCAGTTACGGACGGACAGGTCAGCCCCAGCATTTT
-,TRBD1,TRBJ2-5,TRBV4-1,CASSHGTGRETQYF,TGCGCCAGCAGCCACGGGACAGGACGAGAGACCCAGTACTTC
once,-,TRBJ2-5,TRBV15,CATSRVGETQYF,TGTGCCACCAGCAGAGTGGGAGAGACCCAGTACTTC
few,-,TRBJ1-1,TRBV5-4,CASSVVPLSNTEAFF,TGTGCCAGCAGCGTAGTCCCCCTTTCGAACACTGAAGCTTTCTTT
-,-,TRBJ1-2,TRBV6-2/TRBV6-3,CASSYPTSGFYGYTF,TGTGCCAGCAGTTACCCCACCTCAGGGTTCTATGGCTACACCTTC
-,TRBD1,TRBJ1-6,TRBV9,CASSVTGQVNSPLHF,TGTGCCAGCAGCGTAACAGGACAGGTTAATTCACCCCTCCACTTT
-,-,TRBJ1-1,TRBV4-3,CASSQEQGRTEAFF,TGCGCCAGCAGCCAAGAGCAGGGGAGGACTGAAGCTTTCTTT
-,TRBD1,TRBJ1-2,TRBV7-3,CASSSQPGTGGGYTF,TGTGCCAGCAGCTCACAGCCCGGGACAGGGGGTGGATACACCTTC
-,-,TRBJ2-7,TRBV30,CAFTDGQSSYEQYF,TGTGCCTTCACGGACGGACAGAGCTCCTACGAGCAGTACTTC
-,-,TRBJ1-2,TRBV9,CASSVWGGSNYGYTF,TGTGCCAGCAGCGTTTGGGGGGGCTCTAACTATGGCTACACCTTC
-,TRBD1,TRBJ2-2,TRBV5-4,CASSLLGQGRTGELFF,TGTGCCAGCAGCCTGCTGGGACAGGGAAGGACCGGGGAGCTGTTTTTT
-,-,TRBJ1-1,TRBV9,CASSVGPNENTEAFF,TGTGCCAGCAGCGTAGGACCGAACGAGAACACTGAAGCTTTCTTT
-,-,TRBJ2-1,TRBV18,CASSPDRTTYNEQFF,TGTGCCAGCTCACCCGACAGGACTACATACAATGAGCAGTTCTTC
-,-,TRBJ2-3,TRBV15,CATSRDQVRSTDTQYF,TGTGCCACCAGCAGAGACCAGGTCCGAAGCACAGATACGCAGTATTTT
-,TRBD2,TRBJ2-7,TRBV12-3/TRBV12-4,CASSISGIGEQYF,TGTGCCAGCAGCATAAGCGGGATCGGGGAGCAGTACTTC
-,-,TRBJ2-7,TRBV15,CATSGYRDYEQYF,TGTGCCACCAGCGGGTACAGGGACTACGAGCAGTACTTC
-,-,TRBJ2-1,TRBV7-8,CASSLGGFGGSSYNEQFF,TGTGCCAGCAGCTTAGGGGGGTTCGGAGGTAGCTCCTACAATGAGCAGTTCTTC
-,-,TRBJ2-1,TRBV18,CASSPRENEQFF,TGTGCCAGCTCACCTAGGGAAAATGAGCAGTTCTTC
-,TRBD2,TRBJ2-7,TRBV7-2,CASSLRGGSRDEQYF,TGTGCCAGCAGCCTACGCGGCGGGAGTCGGGACGAGCAGTACTTC
-,-,TRBJ1-4,TRBV7-2,CASSLNRQSEKLFF,TGTGCCAGCAGCTTAAACAGGCAGAGTGAAAAACTGTTTTTT
-,TRBD1,TRBJ2-7,TRBV30,CACVAGGSLEQYF,TGTGCCTGTGTGGCAGGGGGATCTCTCGAGCAGTACTTC
once,TRBD1,TRBJ2-3,TRBV27,CASSYRDRPTDTQYF,TGTGCCAGCAGTTACCGGGACAGGCCCACAGATACGCAGTATTTT
-,-,TRBJ1-5,TRBV28,CASSPGPGNGQPQHF,TGTGCCAGCAGTCCCGGGCCCGGGAATGGTCAGCCCCAGCATTTT
-,TRBD2,TRBJ2-1,TRBV7-8,CASSAGGLAGDAEQFF,TGTGCCAGCAGCGCGGGGGGACTAGCGGGAGACGCTGAGCAGTTCTTC
-,-,TRBJ2-3,TRBV6-5,CASTRRPEGLDTQYF,TGTGCCAGCACCCGCCGACCGGAGGGGCTGGATACGCAGTATTTT
-,TRBD1,TRBJ2-6,TRBV27,CASRPDRGPGANVLTF,TGTGCCAGCAGGCCCGACAGGGGCCCTGGGGCCAACGTCCTGACTTTC
-,-,TRBJ2-5,TRBV7-2,CASSLLETQYF,TGTGCCAGCAGCTTGTTAGAGACCCAGTACTTC
-,-,TRBJ2-1,TRBV9,CASSVGHPYNEQFF,TGTGCCAGCAGCGTAGGGCACCCATACAATGAGCAGTTCTTC
few,-,TRBJ2-7,TRBV19,CASSKDSFSYEQYF,TGTGCCAGTAGTAAGGACAGTTTTTCCTACGAGCAGTACTTC
-,TRBD2,TRBJ2-7,TRBV4-1,CASSQERSGRIAEQYF,TGCGCCAGCAGCCAAGAACGGAGCGGGAGGATTGCCGAGCAGTACTTC
-,TRBD1,TRBJ1-2,TRBV7-2,CASSLAPGGGYTF,TGTGCCAGCAGCTTAGCTCCAGGGGGAGGCTACACCTTC
once,TRBD1,TRBJ1-5,TRBV12-3/TRBV12-4,CASSRQGGQPQHF,TGTGCCAGCAGTAGACAGGGCGGGCAGCCCCAGCATTTT
-,TRBD1,TRBJ2-5,TRBV4-2,CASSQGDRGRDEETQYF,TGTGCCAGCAGCCAAGGGGACAGGGGGCGCGATGAAGAGACCCAGTACTTC
-,-,TRBJ2-2,TRBV7-3,CASSYTGPGELFF,TGTGCCAGCAGCTATACAGGGCCCGGGGAGCTGTTTTTT
-,TRBD2,TRBJ2-1,TRBV7-8,CASSPMRGSDEQFF,TGTGCCAGCAGCCCAATGCGGGGGAGCGATGAGCAGTTCTTC
-,TRBD2,TRBJ2-3,TRBV19,CASNIGLGTDTQYF,TGTGCCAGTAACATTGGACTAGGTACAGATACGCAGTATTTT
-,-,TRBJ1-5,TRBV9,CASSLGPTDQPQHF,TGTGCCAGCAGCTTAGGACCGACGGATCAGCCCCAGCATTTT
-,-,TRBJ1-2,TRBV18,CASSPTTGGQGGYTF,TGTGCCAGCTCACCAACGACGGGGGGTCAGGGTGGCTACACCTTC
-,TRBD2,TRBJ2-1,TRBV7-2,CASSLLAGGSNEQFF,TGTGCCAGCAGCTTACTAGCGGGAGGATCCAATGAGCAGTTCTTC
once,-,TRBJ2-7,TRBV7-2,CASSLKGLDLHF,TGTGCCAGCAGCTTGAAAGGATTAGACTTGCACTTC
-,-,TRBJ2-7,TRBV12-3/TRBV12-4,CASSLGSPYEQYF,TGTGCCAGCAGCCTTGGCTCCCCCTACGAGCAGTACTTC